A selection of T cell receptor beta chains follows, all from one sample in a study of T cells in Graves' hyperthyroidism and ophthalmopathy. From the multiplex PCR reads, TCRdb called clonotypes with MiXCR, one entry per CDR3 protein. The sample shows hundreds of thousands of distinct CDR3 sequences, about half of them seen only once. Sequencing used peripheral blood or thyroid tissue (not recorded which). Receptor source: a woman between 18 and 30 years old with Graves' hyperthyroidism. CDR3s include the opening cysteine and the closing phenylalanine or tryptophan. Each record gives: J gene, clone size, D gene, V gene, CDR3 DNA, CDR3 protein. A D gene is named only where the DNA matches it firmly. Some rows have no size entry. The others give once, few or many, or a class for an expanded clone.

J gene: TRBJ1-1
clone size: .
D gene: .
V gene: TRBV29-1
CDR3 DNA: TGCAGCTTGATAAAGGCCACTGAAGCTTTCTTT
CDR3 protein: CSLIKATEAFF

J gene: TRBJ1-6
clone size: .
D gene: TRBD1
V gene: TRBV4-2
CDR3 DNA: TGTGCCAGCGCCCTGAGTGGGCAGGGGGGAACCCTCCACTTT
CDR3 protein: CASALSGQGGTLHF

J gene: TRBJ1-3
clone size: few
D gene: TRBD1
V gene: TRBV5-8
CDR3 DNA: TGTGCCAGCAGCTTTGGAGGGGGCTACGGAAACACCATATATTTT
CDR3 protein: CASSFGGGYGNTIYF

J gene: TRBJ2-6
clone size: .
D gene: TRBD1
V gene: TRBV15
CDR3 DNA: TGTGCCACCAGCAGCCCACAGGGGGGATCTGGGGCCAACGTCCTGACTTTC
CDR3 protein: CATSSPQGGSGANVLTF

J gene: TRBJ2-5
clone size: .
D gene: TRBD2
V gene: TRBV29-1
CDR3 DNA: TGCAGCGTTGGGGGACTAGCGGGGGCGACGACCCAGTACTTC
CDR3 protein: CSVGGLAGATTQYF

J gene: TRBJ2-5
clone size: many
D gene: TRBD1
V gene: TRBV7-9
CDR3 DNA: TGTGCCAGCAGCCCTCCGACAGGGTTAGAGACCCAGTACTTC
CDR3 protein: CASSPPTGLETQYF

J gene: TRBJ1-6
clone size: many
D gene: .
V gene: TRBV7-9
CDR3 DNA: TGTGCCAGCAGCTTAGAAGGTGAAGAATCACCCCTCCACTTT
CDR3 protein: CASSLEGEESPLHF

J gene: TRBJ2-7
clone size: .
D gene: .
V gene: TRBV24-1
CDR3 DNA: TGTGCCACTAGCGAACCCTACGAGCAGTACTTC
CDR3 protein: CATSEPYEQYF

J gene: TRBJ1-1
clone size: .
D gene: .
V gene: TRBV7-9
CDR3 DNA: TGTGCCAGCAGCCAGTCGAGGGCCGGGAACACTGAAGCTTTCTTT
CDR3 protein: CASSQSRAGNTEAFF

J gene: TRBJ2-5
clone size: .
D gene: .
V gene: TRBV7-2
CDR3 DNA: TGTGCCAGCAGTTTAGTGGCACAGCAAGAGACCCAGTACTTC
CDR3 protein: CASSLVAQQETQYF

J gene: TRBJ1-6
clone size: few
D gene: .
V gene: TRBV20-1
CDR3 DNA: TGCAGCGGGAAAAAGACCGGTTGGGATTCACCCCTCCACTTT
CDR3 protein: CSGKKTGWDSPLHF

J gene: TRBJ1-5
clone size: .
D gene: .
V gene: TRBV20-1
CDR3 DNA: TGCAGTGCTGCCGGACGGGAGCTTCAGCCCCAGCATTTT
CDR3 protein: CSAAGRELQPQHF

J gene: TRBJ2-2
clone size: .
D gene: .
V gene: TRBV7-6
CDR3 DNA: TGTGCCAGCAGCAGGGGGGACGAGCTGTTTTTT
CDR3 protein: CASSRGDELFF

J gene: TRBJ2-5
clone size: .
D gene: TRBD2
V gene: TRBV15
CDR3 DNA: TGTGCCACCAGCAGGGGATTAGCGGGCGCCCAAGAGACCCAGTACTTC
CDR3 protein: CATSRGLAGAQETQYF

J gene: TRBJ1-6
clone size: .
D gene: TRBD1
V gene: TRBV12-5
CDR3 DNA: TGTGCTAGTGGTTTGGGGACAGGGGAATCACCCCTCCACTTT
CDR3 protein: CASGLGTGESPLHF

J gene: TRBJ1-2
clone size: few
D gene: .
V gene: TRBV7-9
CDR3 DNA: TGTGCCAGCCGGACATCGACTGACTACACCTTC
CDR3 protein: CASRTSTDYTF

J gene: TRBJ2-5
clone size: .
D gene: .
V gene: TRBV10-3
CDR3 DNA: TGTGCCATCAGCGGCCGGACCCAGTACTTC
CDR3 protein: CAISGRTQYF

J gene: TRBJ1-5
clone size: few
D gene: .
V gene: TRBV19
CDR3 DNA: TGTGCCAGTAAGCGGGACGCTAATAGCAATCAGCCCCAGCATTTT
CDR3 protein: CASKRDANSNQPQHF

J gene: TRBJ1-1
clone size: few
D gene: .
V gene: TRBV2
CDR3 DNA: TGTGCCAGCAGGGGGCATGGAGCTTTCTTT
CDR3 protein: CASRGHGAFF

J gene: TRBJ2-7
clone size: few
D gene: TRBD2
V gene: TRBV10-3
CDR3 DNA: TGTGCCAGCAGTCCAGGAGCGGGGTCCTCCTACGAGCAGTACTTC
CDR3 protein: CASSPGAGSSYEQYF